Listed below are T cell receptor beta chains from one sample, sequenced in a study of blood T cell repertoires in COVID-19. TCRdb keeps only in-frame clones here, not all; method: immunoSEQ multiplex PCR. Of more than 350,000 clones in the sample, around 87% were seen once. The source material was PBMCs or T cells enriched from blood (not recorded which). All receptors derive from a man younger than 35 who had recovered from COVID-19. The CDR3 runs from the conserved cysteine through the conserved F or W. The D gene is left open where the match is weak. Some rows mark clone size as missing; the rest say once, few, many or name a class of expanded clone.

d_call clone_size j_call v_call cdr3_aa cdr3_nt
NA NA TRBJ1-5 TRBV3-1/TRBV3-2 CASSAGGNQPQHF TGTGCCAGCAGCGCTGGCGGAAATCAGCCCCAGCATTTT
TRBD1 NA TRBJ1-6 TRBV7-9 CASSVSDRNDSPLHF TGTGCCAGCAGCGTGTCGGACAGGAATGATTCACCCCTCCACTTT
NA NA TRBJ1-1 TRBV25-1 CASRRGDPILMNTEAFF TGTGCCAGCAGACGGGGGGACCCCATACTCATGAACACTGAAGCTTTCTTT
TRBD2 NA TRBJ2-7 TRBV19 CASRYGGGHSEQYF TGTGCCAGTAGATACGGGGGAGGGCACTCCGAGCAGTACTTC
TRBD2 NA TRBJ2-1 TRBV9 CASSAAGSSYNEQFF TGTGCCAGCAGCGCAGCGGGGTCCTCCTACAATGAGCAGTTCTTC
TRBD1 NA TRBJ1-3 TRBV10-3 CAISPGTGGGSGNTIYF TGTGCCATCAGTCCCGGGACAGGGGGCGGCTCTGGAAACACCATATATTTT
TRBD1 NA TRBJ1-6 TRBV28 CASRTGEDGSPLHF TGTGCCAGCCGTACAGGGGAAGACGGTTCACCCCTCCACTTT
NA NA TRBJ1-1 TRBV18 CASSPPQLLNTEAFF TGTGCCAGCTCACCTCCACAGCTTTTGAACACTGAAGCTTTCTTT
NA NA TRBJ2-7 TRBV7-3 CASSSGGELQQYF TGTGCCAGCAGCTCCGGAGGTGAGCTCCAGCAGTACTTC
TRBD1 few TRBJ2-7 TRBV3-1/TRBV3-2 CASGGQASEQYF TGTGCCAGCGGGGGACAGGCGAGCGAGCAGTACTTC
TRBD1 NA TRBJ2-5 TRBV6-5 CASSRSRGSETQYF TGTGCCAGCAGTCGAAGCAGGGGGAGCGAGACCCAGTACTTC
TRBD1 NA TRBJ1-2 TRBV7-2 CASSLSFPIQGALGYTF TGTGCCAGCAGCTTAAGTTTCCCGATACAGGGGGCTCTTGGCTACACCTTC
NA NA TRBJ2-2 TRBV10-3 CAIGSGTGELFF TGTGCCATCGGCAGTGGCACCGGGGAGCTGTTTTTT
NA NA TRBJ2-1 TRBV27 CASSYLSGSYNEQFF TGTGCCAGCAGTTACCTCTCGGGGTCCTACAATGAGCAGTTCTTC
TRBD1 NA TRBJ1-1 TRBV28 CASSFGQGVSTEAFF TGTGCCAGCAGTTTCGGCCAGGGGGTAAGCACTGAAGCTTTCTTT
TRBD1 NA TRBJ1-2 TRBV6-5 CASTRGPEAEGYTF TGTGCCAGCACCAGGGGGCCTGAAGCGGAGGGCTACACCTTC
TRBD2 NA TRBJ2-1 TRBV7-8 CASSLSGRGLSLAEQFF TGTGCCAGCAGCTTATCGGGTCGGGGACTATCACTCGCCGAGCAGTTCTTC
NA NA TRBJ2-1 TRBV18 CASSHALGRSSYNEQFF TGTGCCAGCTCACACGCATTAGGGAGGAGCTCCTACAATGAGCAGTTCTTC
NA NA TRBJ1-4 TRBV7-9 CASSSGLPTNEKLFF TGTGCCAGCAGCTCGGGTCTGCCGACTAATGAAAAACTGTTTTTT
NA NA TRBJ2-7 TRBV2 CASSPAGHQYF TGTGCCAGCTCCCCGGCGGGGCATCAGTACTTC
NA NA TRBJ1-1 TRBV18 CASSPGGANMNTEAFF TGTGCCAGCTCACCCGGAGGAGCAAACATGAACACTGAAGCTTTCTTT
TRBD1 few TRBJ1-2 TRBV5-6 CASSFRGQGGRYGYTF TGTGCCAGCAGCTTCCGGGGACAGGGAGGTCGGTATGGCTACACCTTC
TRBD1 few TRBJ2-1 TRBV14 CASSQARGPHYEQFF TGTGCCAGCAGCCAGGCAAGGGGGCCTCACTATGAGCAGTTCTTC
TRBD1 NA TRBJ1-5 TRBV4-1 CASSWTGGSNQPQHF TGCGCCAGCAGCTGGACAGGGGGTAGCAATCAGCCCCAGCATTTT
NA once TRBJ1-5 TRBV19 CASNYHRNQPQHF TGTGCCAGTAATTATCACAGAAATCAGCCCCAGCATTTT
NA NA TRBJ1-1 TRBV10-2 CASSEQLGGTEAFF TGCGCCAGCAGTGAACAGCTCGGTGGCACTGAAGCTTTCTTT
NA NA TRBJ1-1 TRBV7-9 CASSKVPGGWTEAFF TGTGCCAGCAGCAAGGTACCGGGAGGGTGGACTGAAGCTTTCTTT
NA NA TRBJ2-3 TRBV4-1 CASSQDLALFTDTQYF TGCGCCAGCAGCCAAGATCTCGCGCTATTCACAGATACGCAGTATTTT